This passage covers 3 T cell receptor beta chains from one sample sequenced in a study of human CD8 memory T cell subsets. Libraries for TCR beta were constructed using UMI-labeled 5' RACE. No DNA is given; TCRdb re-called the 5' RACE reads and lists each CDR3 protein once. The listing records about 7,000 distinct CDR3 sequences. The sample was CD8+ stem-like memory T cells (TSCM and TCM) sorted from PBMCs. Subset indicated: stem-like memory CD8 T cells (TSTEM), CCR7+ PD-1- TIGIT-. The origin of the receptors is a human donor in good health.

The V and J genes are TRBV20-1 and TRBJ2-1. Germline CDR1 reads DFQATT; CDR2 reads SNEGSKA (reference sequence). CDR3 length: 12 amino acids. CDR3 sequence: CSARESDNEQFF.

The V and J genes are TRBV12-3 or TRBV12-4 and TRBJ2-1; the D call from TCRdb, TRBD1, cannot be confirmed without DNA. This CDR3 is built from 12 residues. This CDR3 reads CASSPTAHEQFF.

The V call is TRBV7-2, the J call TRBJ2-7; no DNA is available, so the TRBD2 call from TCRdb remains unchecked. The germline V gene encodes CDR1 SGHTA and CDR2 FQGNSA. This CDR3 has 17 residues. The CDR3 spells CASSPLPERELSYEQYF.